The rows below give T cell receptor beta chains drawn from one sample of a study of blood T cell repertoires in COVID-19. TCRdb's copy holds only in-frame clones and misses some; the assay was immunoSEQ multiplex PCR. In the table there are about 190,000 clones, around 85% of which are singletons. Sequencing input: peripheral blood. These receptors came from a man between 65 and 79 years old with active or convalescent COVID-19. Each CDR3 is given with its conserved first and last residue. Each record gives: CDR3 DNA, CDR3 protein, V gene, clone size, D gene, J gene. A D gene is named only where the DNA matches it firmly. Size is stated for part of the rows, as once, few or many counts, or as a class when the clone is expanded.

CDR3nt: TGTGCCAGCAGTTACCAGGGGGCCCGGACCCTCCACTTT; CDR3aa: CASSYQGARTLHF; v_gene: TRBV6-6; abundance: -; d_gene: TRBD1; j_gene: TRBJ1-6
CDR3nt: TGTGCCAGCAGCCTGACAGGTTCCATGAACACTGAAGCTTTCTTT; CDR3aa: CASSLTGSMNTEAFF; v_gene: TRBV11-2; abundance: -; d_gene: -; j_gene: TRBJ1-1
CDR3nt: TGTGCCAGCAGCCGAAGGACAGGCGTGGAGACCCAGTACTTC; CDR3aa: CASSRRTGVETQYF; v_gene: TRBV27; abundance: -; d_gene: TRBD1; j_gene: TRBJ2-5
CDR3nt: TGCGCCAGCAGCCAAGCCTGGGACAGGGAATACTACGAGCAGTACTTC; CDR3aa: CASSQAWDREYYEQYF; v_gene: TRBV4-1; abundance: -; d_gene: TRBD1; j_gene: TRBJ2-7
CDR3nt: TGTGCCAGCAGTGAAACAGGAAGGGGAGAGCAGTACTTC; CDR3aa: CASSETGRGEQYF; v_gene: TRBV6-1; abundance: -; d_gene: -; j_gene: TRBJ2-7
CDR3nt: TGTGCCAGTAGTCTAGCGGGGGGCCGCTACAATGAGCAGTTCTTC; CDR3aa: CASSLAGGRYNEQFF; v_gene: TRBV19; abundance: -; d_gene: TRBD2; j_gene: TRBJ2-1
CDR3nt: TGTGCCAGCAGTGAGGCCAAGAACACTGAAGCTTTCTTT; CDR3aa: CASSEAKNTEAFF; v_gene: TRBV2; abundance: -; d_gene: -; j_gene: TRBJ1-1
CDR3nt: TGTGCCAGCATCAATGGAGGGGTTCCCTACGAGCAGTACTTC; CDR3aa: CASINGGVPYEQYF; v_gene: TRBV2; abundance: few; d_gene: -; j_gene: TRBJ2-7
CDR3nt: TGTGCCAGCAGTTTAACTAGCGGGAGTTATGAGCAGTTCTTC; CDR3aa: CASSLTSGSYEQFF; v_gene: TRBV6-6; abundance: -; d_gene: TRBD2; j_gene: TRBJ2-1
CDR3nt: TGCGCCAGCAGCTGGGGGACAGCCCGCTCTGGAAACACCATATATTTT; CDR3aa: CASSWGTARSGNTIYF; v_gene: TRBV5-1; abundance: -; d_gene: TRBD1; j_gene: TRBJ1-3
CDR3nt: TGTGCCAGTAGTATAACAGGGGGCTCCTACGAGCAGTACTTC; CDR3aa: CASSITGGSYEQYF; v_gene: TRBV19; abundance: -; d_gene: TRBD1; j_gene: TRBJ2-7